This T cell receptor beta chain was recorded in a study of PD-L1 blockade in urothelial cancer. Study as a whole: Bladder-origin urothelial cancer in males covered about 90% of the 29 patients. At 6 weeks and at 3 weeks (second dose) after treatment start, blood was analyzed.

Sequencing was performed with immunoSEQ multiplex PCR; in TCRdb, only in-frame clones are kept and a portion is missing. The table records 20,000 to 25,000 clones, around nine tenths of them present only once. The CDR3 length is 13 residues. The V gene's germline CDR1 is SGHTA and CDR2 FQGNSA. Trimming left V 6 bases short and J 6 bases short, with 12 bases between. This clone was seen only once. Time point here: peripheral blood 6 weeks after treatment start. This sequence was found in a woman between 55 and 75 years old with urothelial cancer. The chain employs TRBV7-2 and TRBJ1-5; possibly TRBD1 for D (6 bases). Material: PBMCs, obtained around atezolizumab (anti-PD-L1) treatment. CDR3 sequence reads: CASRGQGSQPQHF. Written as DNA, the CDR3 is TGTGCCAGCAGGGGCCAGGGGAGTCAGCCCCAGCATTTT.